Shown below are 14 T cell receptor beta chains from a single sample sequenced in a study of graft-versus-host responses after intestinal transplantation. Using immunoSEQ multiplex PCR, the repertoire was profiled, and TCRdb retains in-frame clones only, with some absent. The table shows fewer than 85,000 clones, with roughly 94% occurring only once. Antigen specificity for these receptors is unknown. The sample in question was unstimulated CD8+ T cells sorted from spleen or lymph node cells, obtained before intestinal transplant. Source of these receptors: a human donor who received an intestinal transplant.

CDR3 bases: TGCGCCAGCAGCCAAGATTGGTCTAGCGGGAGAGCGGGAGAGCAGTACTTC. This sequence encodes CASSQDWSSGRAGEQYF. J is TRBJ2-7 and V is TRBV4-1; 10 nucleotides match TRBD2. Germline CDR1 is MGHRA and CDR2 is YSYEKL. V gave up 0 bases and J gave up 7 bases; unmatched junction bases: 12. The CDR3 covers 17 residues.

J is TRBJ1-1 and V is TRBV29-1; TRBD1 matches 8 bases. The CDR3 has 10 amino acids. The germline V gene has CDR1 SQVTM and CDR2 ANQGSEA. V lost 3 bases, J lost 11 bases, and 2 bases stayed unmatched. The chain's CDR3 is CSVEDRDAFF. CDR3 coding DNA: TGCAGCGTTGAGGACAGGGACGCTTTCTTT.

The CDR3: CAWSVLRLGNTIYF. The CDR3 DNA reads TGTGCCTGGAGTGTACTTCGACTTGGGAACACCATATATTTT. The chain combines TRBV30 with TRBJ1-3; D call uncertain. Trimming stripped 0 bases from V and 7 bases from J, with 13 bases between. Germline loops: CDR1 GTSNPN, CDR2 SVGIG (reference sequence). The CDR3 loop spans 14 amino acids. Filled out from reference TRBV30 and TRBJ1-3, the complete variable domain reads SQTIHQWPATLVQPVGSPLSLECTVEGTSNPNLYWYRQAAGRGLQLLFYSVGIGQISSEVPQNLSASRPQDRQFILSSKKLLLSDSGFYLCAWSVLRLGNTIYFGEGSWLTVV.

As DNA, the CDR3 is TGTGCCAGCAGCGGGACAGGGATCAACGAGCAGTACTTC. It specifies CASSGTGINEQYF. The J gene is TRBJ2-7, the V gene TRBV9; 8 positions agree with TRBD1. The CDR3 contains 13 residues. The germline V gene has CDR1 SGDLS and CDR2 YYNGEE. V gave up 3 bases and J gave up 5 bases; unmatched junction bases: 4.

The chain combines TRBV5-1 with TRBJ2-1; no firm D call. V was cut by 1 base and J by 0 bases, with 5 bases left in between. In germline, CDR1 is SGHRS, CDR2 YFSETQ. This CDR3 has 14 residues. The CDR3 protein is CASSLRFSYNEQFF. CDR3 coding DNA: TGCGCCAGCAGCTTGCGTTTCTCCTACAATGAGCAGTTCTTC.

To note about this clone: Different DNA sequences within this sample yield the same CDR3. V usage is TRBV5-1 and J usage is TRBJ2-7, with D hard to call. The CDR3 has 13 amino acids. V shed 0 bases and J shed 1 base, with 5 bases lying between them. CDR1 SGHRS and CDR2 YFSETQ come from the germline V gene. This CDR3 is CASSLGSSYEQYF. The DNA for the CDR3 is TGCGCCAGCAGCTTGGGTTCGTCCTACGAGCAGTACTTC.

V usage is TRBV9 and J usage is TRBJ2-7; D might be TRBD2 (5 bases). This CDR3 comprises 15 residues. Germline loops: CDR1 SGDLS, CDR2 YYNGEE. V was clipped by 4 bases and J by 1 base, with 15 bases between them. In DNA form, the CDR3 reads TGTGCCAGCAGCCCCCAAGCGGATCTATCCTACGAGCAGTACTTC. It is translated as CASSPQADLSYEQYF.

The V and J genes are TRBV11-3 and TRBJ2-2; 8 bases align to TRBD1. V was clipped by 6 bases and J by 4 bases; unmatched bases: 7. Germline V gives CDR1 SGHNT, CDR2 YENEEA. The CDR3 has 15 residues. This CDR3 is CASSRTGTRTGELFF. DNA for the CDR3: TGTGCCAGCAGTCGGACAGGGACTCGCACCGGGGAGCTGTTTTTT.

In this sample, this clone turned up once. This sequence joins TRBV5-1 and TRBJ1-3, with unresolved D. Trimming left V 2 bases short and J 0 bases short, with 15 bases between. Germline V CDR1 and CDR2: SGHRS, YFSETQ. The CDR3 has 17 amino acids. The DNA of the CDR3 is TGCGCCAGCAGCTTTTATTCAGGATGGGGCTCTGGAAACACCATATATTTT. Its translation is CASSFYSGWGSGNTIYF.

In its sample, this clone was seen once. One end of the junction is discordant with germline, which a read error may explain. The rearrangement links TRBV10-3 to TRBJ2-1, with TRBD1 as a possible D gene (6 bases). Germline V gene data show CDR1 as ENHRY and CDR2 as SYGVKD. CDR3 length: 15 residues. This CDR3 is CAISDHRVSLNGQFF. The CDR3 DNA is TGTGCCATCAGTGACCACAGGGTAAGCCTTAATGGGCAGTTCTTC.

This chain connects TRBV7-9 to TRBJ2-7, with D uncertain. The length of the CDR3 is 13 residues. V lost 3 bases, J lost 7 bases, and 13 bases lay in between. Germline CDR1 reads SEHNR; CDR2 reads FQNEAQ (reference sequence). CDR3 in amino acids: CASSLVESGEQYF. Written as DNA, the CDR3 is TGTGCCAGCAGCTTGGTAGAGTCGGGTGAGCAGTACTTC.

The gene calls are TRBV5-6 and TRBJ2-5; tentatively, D is TRBD2 (5 bases). With 0 bases removed from V and 5 bases from J, the gap between germline ends came to 14 bases. Per germline, CDR1 SGHDT and CDR2 YYEEEE. This CDR3 contains 15 residues. CDR3: CASSLASAGRETQYF. CDR3 coding DNA: TGTGCCAGCAGCTTGGCATCTGCGGGTCGGGAGACCCAGTACTTC. The full variable domain, its missing parts supplied by reference TRBV5-6 and TRBJ2-5, is DAGVTQSPTHLIKTRGQQVTLRCSPKSGHDTVSWYQQALGQGPQFIFQYYEEEERQRGNFPDRFSGHQFPNYSSELNVNALLLGDSALYLCASSLASAGRETQYFGPGTRLLVL.

A word on this clone: Its ends do not fully match the called genes, so a read error is possible. The chain links TRBV2 to TRBJ2-3; no clear D. This CDR3 comprises 16 residues. The germline gives CDR1 SNHLY, CDR2 FYNNEI. The CDR3 DNA reads as TGTGCCAGCAGCGAAGGACCAACCATTTTTGCAGATACGCAGTATTTT. It translates to CASSEGPTIFADTQYF.

V gene TRBV7-2 combines with J gene TRBJ2-7, with D perhaps matching TRBD1 or TRBD2 (5 bases each). This CDR3 spans 14 amino acids. CDR1 SGHTA and CDR2 FQGNSA come from the germline V gene. V lost 3 bases, J lost 2 bases, and 11 bases lay in between. The CDR3 DNA reads TGTGCCAGCAGCTTGGGGGACGGAACCTACGAGCAGTACTTC. Translated, it gives CASSLGDGTYEQYF.